One sample yielded the 27 T cell receptor beta chains listed below, sequenced in a study of cytomegalovirus exposure and HLA in healthy donors. Method: immunoSEQ multiplex PCR; TCRdb's copy keeps in-frame clones and lacks some. Here the sample spans 250,000 to 400,000 clones, 88% being singletons. The sample taken for sequencing was PBMCs. These receptors all come from a man aged 25-45 years in good health and CMV-seronegative.

The V call is TRBV19, the J call TRBJ1-5; 7 bases map to TRBD1. Germline CDR1 LNHDA, CDR2 SQIVND (reference sequence). The CDR3 length is 15 residues. Unmatched junction bases numbered 4, after V lost 2 bases and J lost 3 bases. CDR3 nucleotide sequence: TGTGCCAGTAGTATAAGGGGGCCCGCCAATCAGCCCCAGCATTTT. Translation: CASSIRGPANQPQHF.

The V gene is TRBV30, the J gene TRBJ1-1, with TRBD1 identical over 10 bases. The CDR3 loop spans 18 amino acids. Germline CDR1 and CDR2: GTSNPN and SVGIG (reference sequence). V lost 0 bases to trimming and J lost 2 bases; unmatched junction nucleotides: 12. Here the CDR3 reads CAWSVRGQGRLGNTEAFF. CDR3 nucleotides: TGTGCCTGGAGTGTAAGGGGACAGGGGAGATTGGGCAACACTGAAGCTTTCTTT. Using reference TRBV30 and TRBJ1-1 for the parts outside the CDR3, the full variable domain is SQTIHQWPATLVQPVGSPLSLECTVEGTSNPNLYWYRQAAGRGLQLLFYSVGIGQISSEVPQNLSASRPQDRQFILSSKKLLLSDSGFYLCAWSVRGQGRLGNTEAFFGQGTRLTVV.

The chain recombines TRBV5-1 with TRBJ1-2, with TRBD1 matching over 8 bases. Trimming at V came to 0 bases and at J to 3 bases, leaving 7 bases not matched to a gene. This CDR3 comprises 16 residues. Germline V gene data show CDR1 as SGHRS and CDR2 as YFSETQ. CDR3 region: CASSLEGRGLDYGYTF. Written as DNA, the CDR3 is TGCGCCAGCAGCTTGGAAGGCAGGGGGCTGGACTATGGCTACACCTTC.

The chain recombines TRBV7-9 with TRBJ1-4; a weak D match, TRBD1 (6 bases). Germline CDR1 SEHNR, CDR2 FQNEAQ (reference sequence). V gave up 2 bases and J gave up 3 bases, with 13 bases separating them. This CDR3 comprises 16 residues. The CDR3 reads CASSLTVSGANEKLFF. CDR3 nucleotide sequence: TGTGCCAGCAGCTTAACCGTATCAGGGGCTAATGAAAAACTGTTTTTT.

The chain combines TRBV6-1 with TRBJ1-2, with a tentative D call TRBD1 (5 bases). The CDR3 consists of 12 residues. Trimming stripped 3 bases from V and 6 bases from J, with 8 bases between. Germline values: CDR1 MNHNS, CDR2 SASEGT. CDR3 loop: CASSDRAHGYTF. The CDR3 DNA reads TGTGCCAGCAGTGACAGGGCTCATGGCTACACCTTC.

The DNA of the CDR3 is TGCGCCAGCAGCCAAGAAGTCAGGGGACTAGGTATCGGGCAGTTCTTC. It is translated as CASSQEVRGLGIGQFF. V usage is TRBV4-3 and J usage is TRBJ2-1; 8 bases map to TRBD2. This CDR3 region has 16 residues. Trimming at V came to 0 bases and at J to 12 bases, leaving 13 bases not matched to a gene. Germline values: CDR1 LGHNA, CDR2 YSLEER.

In the case of this clone: The junction and the germline gene differ at one end; a read error may be behind it. The chain has TRBV27 and TRBJ1-1; D may be TRBD1 (5 bases). This CDR3 contains 17 residues. Germline assignment: CDR1 MNHEY and CDR2 SMNVEV (reference sequence). Here the CDR3 reads CASSLSGGEIGNTEAFF. The CDR3 nucleotides read TGTGCCAGCAGTCTATCCGGGGGGGAAATAGGGAACACTGAAGCTTTCTTT.

V usage is TRBV5-1 and J usage is TRBJ1-2; 7 bases are a match to TRBD1. With V trimmed by 7 bases and J by 4 bases, 13 bases remained unmatched. The CDR3 contains 15 residues. Germline CDR1 reads SGHRS; CDR2 reads YFSETQ. CDR3 in amino acids: CASSTVQGGFYGYTF. The CDR3 nucleotides are TGCGCCAGCTCAACCGTCCAGGGGGGATTCTATGGCTACACCTTC.

CDR3 residues: CASSLVGAEAFF. CDR3 nucleotide sequence: TGTGCCAGCAGCTTAGTAGGGGCTGAAGCTTTCTTT. The V gene is TRBV7-9, the J gene TRBJ1-1, with D perhaps TRBD1 (5 bases). The CDR3 loop spans 12 amino acids. V was pared by 1 base and J by 6 bases, with 6 bases between. CDR1 is SEHNR, CDR2 FQNEAQ, per germline (reference sequence).

The chain joins TRBV5-1 to TRBJ2-2; the match to TRBD2 covers 10 bases. The CDR3 runs 15 residues. Germline assignment: CDR1 SGHRS and CDR2 YFSETQ. V shed 0 bases and J 4 bases; nucleotides not matched to a gene: 0. The CDR3 region has the DNA TGCGCCAGCAGCTTGGGGACTAGCGGCACCGGGGAGCTGTTTTTT. Translated, it gives CASSLGTSGTGELFF.

The rearrangement uses TRBV10-3 and TRBJ2-1; possible D gene TRBD1, 5 bases. Trimming cost V 6 bases and J 4 bases, with 10 bases left between them. From germline, CDR1 is ENHRY and CDR2 SYGVKD. The CDR3 totals 13 residues. This CDR3 is CAISFTGYNEQFF. In DNA form, the CDR3 reads TGTGCCATCAGCTTTACAGGATACAATGAGCAGTTCTTC.

This clone has only one observation. The chain is built from TRBV11-3 and TRBJ2-5, with 10 bases aligning to TRBD2. This CDR3 comprises 17 residues. Germline assignment: CDR1 SGHNT and CDR2 YENEEA. V dropped 2 bases and J dropped 5; count of bases not matched to a gene: 11. The CDR3 DNA sequence: TGTGCCAGCAGCTTAAGCTCCAGCGGGGGGGCCCGTGAGACCCAGTACTTC. As protein: CASSLSSSGGARETQYF.

This chain uses TRBV5-1 with TRBJ1-4; D gene uncertain. The CDR3 contains 14 residues. The germline V and J ends were trimmed by 5 bases and 3 bases, with 11 bases remaining between them. CDR1 and CDR2 from the germline V gene are SGHRS and YFSETQ. Here the CDR3 reads CASRDVGANEKLFF. Here the CDR3 DNA reads TGCGCCAGCAGAGACGTCGGGGCTAATGAAAAACTGTTTTTT.

The chain has TRBV19 and TRBJ2-1, with 11 positions matching TRBD2. This CDR3 has 19 residues. The trim removed 5 bases at V and 0 bases at J, leaving 12 bases unmatched. Germline V lookup: CDR1 LNHDA, CDR2 SQIVND (reference sequence). CDR3 region: CASSHPSGGIGDSYNEQFF. DNA of the CDR3: TGTGCCAGTAGTCACCCTAGCGGGGGGATCGGGGACTCCTACAATGAGCAGTTCTTC.

The chain combines TRBV14 with TRBJ2-7; 10 nucleotides agree with TRBD1. The CDR3 is 15 amino acids. CDR1 and CDR2 (germline): SGHDN, FVKESK. Trimming removed 4 bases from V and 1 base from J; junction bases left unmatched: 4. The DNA for the CDR3 is TGTGCCAGCAGCCGGACAGGGGGTTCATCCTACGAGCAGTACTTC. Translating gives CASSRTGGSSYEQYF.

The chain links TRBV5-1 to TRBJ2-7; 7 bases map to TRBD1. Germline CDR1 is SGHRS and CDR2 is YFSETQ. The length of the CDR3 is 15 residues. The ends lost 2 bases at V and 3 bases at J; junction bases unmatched: 8. The CDR3 nucleotides are TGCGCCAGCAGCTTTAGGGACAGTACAAGCTACGAGCAGTACTTC. This sequence encodes CASSFRDSTSYEQYF.

The rearrangement uses TRBV2 and TRBJ1-1; no clear D. This CDR3 region has 10 residues. V gave up 7 bases and J gave up 8 bases, with 8 bases separating them. Germline assignment: CDR1 SNHLY and CDR2 FYNNEI. The CDR3 sequence is CASTSSEAFF. CDR3 DNA sequence: TGTGCCAGCACGAGCTCCGAAGCTTTCTTT. The whole variable domain, remainder taken from reference TRBV2 and TRBJ1-1, is EPEVTQTPSHQVTQMGQEVILRCVPISNHLYFYWYRQILGQKVEFLVSFYNNEISEKSEIFDDQFSVERPDGSNFTLKIRSTKLEDSAMYFCASTSSEAFFGQGTRLTVV.

The chain is built from TRBV11-2 and TRBJ1-6; D gene uncertain. Per germline, CDR1 SGHAT and CDR2 FQNNGV. The CDR3 spans 13 residues. V lost 0 bases to trimming and J lost 10 bases, with 7 bases between them. DNA of the CDR3: TGTGCCAGCAGCTTAGATCCGTCCTCACCCCTCCACTTT. Residues: CASSLDPSSPLHF.

The chain uses TRBV18 and TRBJ2-3, with TRBD1 identical over 9 bases. The CDR3 is 15 residues long. Germline assignment: CDR1 KGHSH and CDR2 LQKENI. Trimming removed 6 bases from V and 3 bases from J; junction bases left unmatched: 7. CDR3 nucleotides: TGTGCCAGCTCTCTTGGGACAGGGCTAACAGATACGCAGTATTTT. It codes for CASSLGTGLTDTQYF.

The chain carries TRBV25-1 and TRBJ2-3; tentative D call: TRBD1 (5 bases). The CDR3 is 18 amino acids. CDR1 is MGHDK, CDR2 SYGVNS, per germline. With 3 bases removed from V and 0 bases from J, the gap between germline ends came to 19 bases. CDR3: CASSDGAHTGLSTDTQYF. CDR3 sequence (DNA): TGTGCCAGCAGTGATGGGGCCCACACAGGCCTTAGCACAGATACGCAGTATTTT. Based on the CDR3 plus reference TRBV25-1 and TRBJ2-3, the full variable domain is EADIYQTPRYLVIGTGKKITLECSQTMGHDKMYWYQQDPGMELHLIHYSYGVNSTEKGDLSSESTVSRIRTEHFPLTLESARPSHTSQYLCASSDGAHTGLSTDTQYFGPGTRLTVL.

The CDR3 loop is CASSLTSGAYNEQFF. The CDR3 DNA reads TGTGCCAGCAGTTTGACTAGCGGGGCCTACAATGAGCAGTTCTTC. The V gene is TRBV11-3, the J gene TRBJ2-1, with 11 bases identical to TRBD2. CDR1 is SGHNT and CDR2 is YENEEA in the germline V gene. This CDR3 is built from 15 residues. V shed 6 bases, J shed 2 bases, and the junction held 3 bases outside the gene matches.

The V call is TRBV11-2, the J call TRBJ2-1; TRBD1 matches at 7 bases. Trimming cost V 2 bases and J 9 bases; bases outside gene matches: 7. The CDR3 loop spans 14 amino acids. Germline V CDR1 and CDR2: SGHAT, FQNNGV. The CDR3 loop reads CASSLTDRAVEQFF. DNA for the CDR3: TGTGCCAGCAGCTTAACCGACAGGGCGGTTGAGCAGTTCTTC.

This chain connects TRBV5-4 to TRBJ2-5, with TRBD1 identical over 7 bases. The CDR3 runs 15 residues. Germline V lookup: CDR1 SGHNT, CDR2 YYREEE (reference sequence). V dropped 0 bases and J dropped 3; count of bases not matched to a gene: 5. This chain's CDR3 is CASSLGSQGKETQYF. DNA for the CDR3: TGTGCCAGCAGCTTGGGGTCACAGGGGAAAGAGACCCAGTACTTC.

J is TRBJ1-4 and V is TRBV5-1; possible D gene TRBD1, 6 bases. From germline, CDR1 is SGHRS and CDR2 YFSETQ. Trimming left V 0 bases short and J 8 bases short, with 14 bases between. The CDR3 is 15 residues long. This CDR3 is CASSLVGGQSEKLFF. In nucleotides, the CDR3 is TGCGCCAGCAGCTTGGTCGGAGGACAGTCAGAAAAACTGTTTTTT.

The V and J genes are TRBV30 and TRBJ1-6; no firm D call. The CDR3 totals 13 residues. Trimming stripped 3 bases from V and 10 bases from J, with 13 bases between. Germline assignment: CDR1 GTSNPN and CDR2 SVGIG (reference sequence). The CDR3, as DNA: TGTGCCTGGAGCCCAAAATCAGTGTCACCCCTCCACTTT. Amino acid sequence: CAWSPKSVSPLHF.

The chain combines TRBV4-2 with TRBJ1-1; maybe TRBD1 (6 bases). Germline values: CDR1 LGHNA, CDR2 YNFKEQ. The V and J ends lost 0 bases and 3 bases respectively, with 17 bases between them. The CDR3 length is 17 residues. In DNA form, the CDR3 reads TGTGCCAGCAGCCAAGATATTAGACAGGAAAAGTACACTGAAGCTTTCTTT. Its protein is CASSQDIRQEKYTEAFF.

This chain uses TRBV6-6 with TRBJ2-2; D ambiguous. Germline-derived CDR1 and CDR2 are MNHNY and SVGAGI (reference sequence). CDR3 length equals 14 residues. Trimming took 3 bases from V and 3 from J, leaving 8 bases between them. The CDR3 is CASSYRLYTGELFF. CDR3 nucleotide sequence: TGTGCCAGCAGTTATCGACTCTACACCGGGGAGCTGTTTTTT.